The present T cell receptor (beta chain) was sequenced within a study of T-cell memory formation after mild COVID-19. Study background: There were largely donor-specific TCR clusters. Study-level points and caveats: The CD4+ clones that contracted clustered mainly within CM and EM, and the CD8+ clones concentrated in EMRA.

A note on this clonotype: Its antigen is unidentified.

The V end was cut by 3 bases, the J end by 6 bases, with 12 bases between. Germline V lookup: CDR1 MNHNS, CDR2 SASEGT. The CDR3 extends over 13 amino acids. From 5'RACE with constant-segment primers came TCR alpha and TCR beta cDNA libraries that carried sample barcodes and UMIs. One entry per CDR3 protein, called by TCRdb with MiXCR from the 5' RACE reads. The sample has about 430,000 distinct CDR3 sequences; more than 20% are singletons. The V gene is TRBV6-1, the J gene TRBJ2-7; the D is unclear. The sequence derives from an adult woman who had mild COVID-19 (a few samples of this study predate the infection). Cell type and time point are not known. Sequenced material: PBMCs or a T cell subset sorted from them (not recorded which). CDR3 in amino acids: CASSEVLGIEQYF. CDR3 in DNA: TGTGCCAGCAGTGAGGTTTTGGGAATCGAGCAGTACTTC.